Shown below are 10 T cell receptor beta chains from a single sample sequenced in a study of cytomegalovirus exposure and HLA in healthy donors. A multiplex PCR was run with 60 Vbeta primers and 13 Jbeta primers. Method: immunoSEQ multiplex PCR; TCRdb's copy keeps in-frame clones and lacks some. The sample consists of some 150,000 clones, about 87% of them appearing once. Sequenced sample: PBMCs. The receptor set was obtained from a young woman in good health and CMV-seronegative.

This rearrangement joins TRBV19 to TRBJ2-7; maybe TRBD2 (5 bases). Deletions cut 3 bases from V and 0 bases from J, with 15 bases between. Per the germline V gene, CDR1 is LNHDA and CDR2 is SQIVND (reference sequence). This CDR3 is 16 amino acids long. The CDR3 DNA sequence: TGTGCCAGTAGTATCTCTCTCGGGGTGAGCTCCTACGAGCAGTACTTC. It yields the protein CASSISLGVSSYEQYF.

The gene calls are TRBV6-6 and TRBJ2-5; 7 positions agree with TRBD1. This CDR3 comprises 14 residues. Unmatched junction bases numbered 6, after V lost 6 bases and J lost 2 bases. The germline V gene has CDR1 MNHNY and CDR2 SVGAGI (reference sequence). The CDR3 sequence: CASRLGTAQETQYF. In DNA form, the CDR3 reads TGTGCCAGCAGACTCGGGACAGCTCAAGAGACCCAGTACTTC.

V is TRBV6-1 and J is TRBJ1-2; a possible D gene is TRBD1 (6 bases). Trimming left V 1 base short and J 4 bases short, with 13 bases between. The CDR3 spans 15 residues. Per the germline V gene, CDR1 is MNHNS and CDR2 is SASEGT. The CDR3 coding sequence is TGTGCCAGCAGTGAAGTCAGTCAGGGGAGCTATGGCTACACCTTC. It is translated as CASSEVSQGSYGYTF.

The chain combines TRBV9 with TRBJ1-3; D remains ambiguous. This CDR3 spans 15 amino acids. Trimming stripped 2 bases from V and 4 bases from J, with 13 bases between. Germline V gene data show CDR1 as SGDLS and CDR2 as YYNGEE. In nucleotides, the CDR3 is TGTGCCAGCAGCGTCGGCCAGGTCAGAGGAAACACCATATATTTT. It codes for CASSVGQVRGNTIYF. Together with reference TRBV9 and TRBJ1-3, the CDR3 gives the full variable domain: DSGVTQTPKHLITATGQRVTLRCSPRSGDLSVYWYQQSLDQGLQFLIQYYNGEERAKGNILERFSAQQFPDLHSELNLSSLELGDSALYFCASSVGQVRGNTIYFGEGSWLTVV.

V and J are TRBV4-3 and TRBJ2-3; maybe TRBD2 (7 bases). Germline CDR1 and CDR2: LGHNA and YSLEER. This CDR3 comprises 18 residues. The V and J ends lost 0 bases and 3 bases respectively, with 19 bases between them. CDR3 amino acids: CASSQDKGWGGATDTQYF. In nucleotides, the CDR3 is TGCGCCAGCAGCCAAGATAAAGGTTGGGGGGGGGCGACAGATACGCAGTATTTT.

The chain couples TRBV10-3 to TRBJ1-2, with D possibly being TRBD1 (5 bases). V dropped 6 bases and J dropped 7 bases, with 18 bases sitting between them. The CDR3 contains 14 residues. In germline, CDR1 is ENHRY, CDR2 SYGVKD. CDR3 nucleotides: TGTGCCATCAGGGACCTTGGGCAGGGAGGTGGCTACACCTTC. It specifies CAIRDLGQGGGYTF.

The chain recombines TRBV28 with TRBJ2-7; possibly TRBD1 for D (6 bases). The CDR3 sequence is 14 residues long. CDR1 is MDHEN and CDR2 is SYDVKM in the germline V gene. V shed 5 bases and J shed 0 bases, with 11 bases lying between them. CDR3 nucleotides: TGTGCCAGCAGTCGACAGGCGGGCTCCTACGAGCAGTACTTC. Encoded protein: CASSRQAGSYEQYF.

The CDR3 DNA sequence: TGCGCCAGCAGCCTACCAGCAGGGGGTGCCTCTGGAAACACCATATATTTT. This translates into CASSLPAGGASGNTIYF. The chain combines TRBV5-1 with TRBJ1-3; 7 nucleotides line up with TRBD1. Germline CDR1 reads SGHRS; CDR2 reads YFSETQ. V was pared by 4 bases and J by 0 bases, with 10 bases of the junction left unmatched. The CDR3 is made up of 17 amino acids.

The gene calls are TRBV7-8 and TRBJ1-2; D call uncertain. The CDR3 extends over 15 amino acids. CDR1 is SGHVS and CDR2 is FQNEAQ in the germline V gene. With 4 bases removed from V and 4 bases from J, the gap between germline ends came to 16 bases. The CDR3, as DNA: TGTGCCAGCAGCTCAGGCCTGGGCAGGTTCTATGGCTACACCTTC. Translated: CASSSGLGRFYGYTF. The complete variable domain, with remaining parts taken from reference TRBV7-8 and TRBJ1-2, reads GAGVSQSPRYKVAKRGQDVALRCDPISGHVSLFWYQQALGQGPEFLTYFQNEAQLDKSGLPSDRFFAERPEGSVSTLKIQRTQQEDSAVYLCASSSGLGRFYGYTFGSGTRLTVV.

This chain joins TRBV5-6 and TRBJ2-7; D might be TRBD1 (6 bases). The germline gives CDR1 SGHDT, CDR2 YYEEEE. The CDR3 is 15 amino acids. V lost 6 bases to trimming and J lost 6 bases, with 22 bases between them. As DNA, the CDR3 is TGTGCCAGCACCGTAGGGTGGACAGCGACCGCCGAGCAGTACTTC. Translation: CASTVGWTATAEQYF.